This passage covers 13 T cell receptor beta chains from one sample sequenced in a study of blood T cell repertoires in COVID-19. Method: immunoSEQ multiplex PCR; TCRdb's copy keeps in-frame clones and lacks some. The sample lists about 100,000 clones, 70% to 80% occurring once. The material sequenced was peripheral blood. These receptors came from a man between 65 and 85 years old with active or convalescent COVID-19.

This clone has a handful of counts. The CDR3 DNA follows: TGTGCCAGCAGCGTAGCTGCAGGCAACGCTGAGCAGTTCTTC. It encodes CASSVAAGNAEQFF. The chain couples TRBV9 to TRBJ2-1; D remains unclear. Trimming took off 0 bases at V and 9 bases at J, with 13 bases between the two ends. Germline V lookup: CDR1 SGDLS, CDR2 YYNGEE. There are 14 residues in the CDR3.

This clone was seen a handful of times. The chain is built from TRBV28 and TRBJ1-1; D is undetermined. Deletions cut 1 base from V and 4 bases from J, with 10 bases between. Germline CDR1 is MDHEN and CDR2 is SYDVKM. CDR3 length equals 14 residues. Written as DNA, the CDR3 is TGTGCCAGCAGTTTATCTCGGGTAGGCACTGAAGCTTTCTTT. As protein: CASSLSRVGTEAFF.

The chain couples TRBV7-6 to TRBJ2-7; 7 bases are a match to TRBD2. The CDR3 is 16 amino acids. The V and J ends lost 5 bases and 5 bases, in that order; junction bases with no gene match: 15. CDR1 is SGHVS and CDR2 is FNYEAQ in the germline V gene. CDR3 bases: TGTGCCAGCAGCCGGAGGGGAGGGAGTGGGGCGGACGAGCAGTACTTC. Translated: CASSRRGGSGADEQYF.

The V gene is TRBV24-1, the J gene TRBJ1-1; maybe TRBD1 (6 bases). The CDR3 contains 13 residues. V was shortened by 5 bases and J by 4 bases, with 10 bases between the two germline ends. In germline, CDR1 is KGHDR, CDR2 SFDVKD. The CDR3 coding sequence is TGTGCCACCAGTGCGGGGGGCGGCACTGAAGCTTTCTTT. Amino acids: CATSAGGGTEAFF.

This clone was detected only a few times. This sequence joins TRBV5-1 and TRBJ2-3, with 8 nucleotides matching TRBD1. The CDR3 loop spans 14 amino acids. V lost 4 bases, J lost 6 bases, and 7 bases stayed unmatched. Germline-derived CDR1 and CDR2 are SGHRS and YFSETQ. DNA of the CDR3: TGCGCCAGCAGCCCAGGGGGCGCAACCGATACGCAGTATTTT. Encoded protein: CASSPGGATDTQYF.

The V gene is TRBV7-2, the J gene TRBJ1-6, with TRBD1 matching over 9 bases. Trimming removed 5 bases from V and 11 bases from J; junction bases left unmatched: 10. Germline values: CDR1 SGHTA, CDR2 FQGNSA. There are 15 residues in the CDR3. DNA of the CDR3: TGTGCCAGCAGCGCCGGGACAGGGCCCACGGCACCCCTCCACTTT. Translated, it gives CASSAGTGPTAPLHF. The full variable domain, with the rest looked up from reference TRBV7-2 and TRBJ1-6, is GAGVSQSPSNKVTEKGKDVELRCDPISGHTALYWYRQSLGQGLEFLIYFQGNSAPDKSGLPSDRFSAERTGGSVSTLTIQRTQQEDSAVYLCASSAGTGPTAPLHFGNGTRLTVT.

This sequence joins TRBV9 and TRBJ2-7; D unclear. Trimming cost V 3 bases and J 0 bases, with 10 bases left between them. This CDR3 contains 14 residues. Germline CDR1 reads SGDLS; CDR2 reads YYNGEE. The CDR3 region is CASSADMSSYEQYF. For the CDR3, the DNA is TGTGCCAGCAGCGCCGACATGAGCTCCTACGAGCAGTACTTC.

This clone has more than one count but fewer than ten. In nucleotides, the CDR3 is TGTGCCAGCAGCTTAGAATCGTCAGCAACTAATGAAAAACTGTTTTTT. It yields the protein CASSLESSATNEKLFF. This chain uses TRBV7-9 with TRBJ1-4, with D uncertain. This CDR3 contains 16 residues. Germline-derived CDR1 and CDR2 are SEHNR and FQNEAQ (reference sequence). V was pared by 1 base and J by 0 bases, with 9 bases between.

The chain links TRBV6-2 or TRBV6-3 to TRBJ2-1; 10 nucleotides line up with TRBD2. V lost 4 bases and J lost 5; bases outside the gene matches: 2. The CDR3 has 14 residues. The germline V gene has CDR1 MNHEY and CDR2 SVGEGT. The chain's CDR3 is CASSFLAGDNEQFF. For the CDR3, the DNA is TGTGCCAGCAGTTTTCTAGCGGGGGACAATGAGCAGTTCTTC.

J is TRBJ1-5 and V is TRBV5-1; the D is unclear. The CDR3 loop spans 15 amino acids. Deletions cut 4 bases from V and 5 bases from J, with 16 bases between. Germline loops: CDR1 SGHRS, CDR2 YFSETQ. The CDR3 sequence: CASSPTAGQDQPQHF. The CDR3 DNA follows: TGCGCCAGCAGCCCAACGGCTGGGCAGGATCAGCCCCAGCATTTT.

The genes are TRBV7-9 and TRBJ2-7, with D perhaps TRBD1 (5 bases). Germline V lookup: CDR1 SEHNR, CDR2 FQNEAQ (reference sequence). The ends were cut back, 5 bases at V and 2 bases at J, with 13 bases in the middle. The CDR3 runs to 14 residues. The CDR3 spells CASSPDRYAYEQYF. The CDR3 DNA sequence: TGTGCCAGCAGCCCCGACAGATATGCCTACGAGCAGTACTTC. Together with reference TRBV7-9 and TRBJ2-7, the CDR3 gives the full variable domain: DTGVSQNPRHKITKRGQNVTFRCDPISEHNRLYWYRQTLGQGPEFLTYFQNEAQLEKSRLLSDRFSAERPKGSFSTLEIQRTEQGDSAMYLCASSPDRYAYEQYFGPGTRLTVT.

The gene calls are TRBV25-1 and TRBJ2-1, with 8 nucleotides matching TRBD2. Trimming at V came to 3 bases and at J to 3 bases, leaving 4 bases not matched to a gene. The CDR3 consists of 15 residues. CDR1 is MGHDK, CDR2 SYGVNS, per germline. In nucleotides, the CDR3 is TGTGCCAGCAGTGACGGGGGGGCCAGCTACAATGAGCAGTTCTTC. This encodes CASSDGGASYNEQFF.

This chain uses TRBV6-2 or TRBV6-3 with TRBJ2-2; the D is unclear. The CDR3 consists of 13 residues. Germline assignment: CDR1 MNHEY and CDR2 SVGEGT. V lost 5 bases to trimming and J lost 4 bases, with 8 bases between them. The CDR3 loop reads CASSPLVTGELFF. In DNA, the CDR3 is TGTGCCAGCAGTCCACTTGTCACCGGGGAGCTGTTTTTT.